Listed here is a single T cell receptor beta chain. These data are taken from a study of blood T cell repertoires in COVID-19. In the study's own analysis: Amplification with reference gene primers provided the estimates of nucleated cell counts. The assay was immunoSEQ multiplex PCR, and TCRdb's table has in-frame clones only and misses some. V and J calls and clone size are copied from that table; D and trimming were computed from the DNA. The table records some 150,000 clones, around nine tenths of them present only once. The CDR3 extends over 13 amino acids. Germline CDR1 SGHAT, CDR2 FQNNGV. V was shortened by 2 bases and J by 7 bases, with 12 bases between the two germline ends.

The sample consisted of peripheral blood. The sequence was obtained from a man between 18 and 35 years old with active or convalescent COVID-19. This chain links TRBV11-2 with TRBJ2-7; D might be TRBD2 (6 bases). This CDR3 reads CASSLIGRGEQYV. The DNA for the CDR3 is TGTGCCAGCAGCTTAATAGGGCGGGGAGAGCAGTACGTC.